The subject of this entry is one T cell receptor (beta chain). What it binds is not known. The sample originates from a study of cytomegalovirus exposure and HLA in healthy donors. Study summary: The 120 or so validation repertoires used the same platform as the 650 to 850 first-cohort repertoires, a later analysis reported.

Assay: immunoSEQ multiplex PCR; the TCRdb copy retains only in-frame clones and omits some. The sample lists 65,000 to 90,000 clones, around nine tenths occurring once. Study-level findings and limits: Subsequent analysis of the roughly 120 validation repertoires found a tendency for first-cohort TCR clusters to co-occur. Researchers catalogued 164 TCR beta chains as cytomegalovirus-associated. CMV antigen specificity of three CMV-associated chains was confirmed in vitro.

The V and J ends lost 6 bases and 4 bases, in that order; junction bases with no gene match: 20. The CDR3 length is 20 residues. Germline V gene data show CDR1 as MNHEY and CDR2 as SMNVEV (reference sequence). This receptor was taken from a woman in her late teens or twenties in good health and CMV-seropositive. This chain connects TRBV27 to TRBJ2-1, with 11 positions matching TRBD1. What was sequenced was PBMCs. CDR3 in DNA: TGTGCCAGCAGCCGAAGATGGCGGTATCGGACAGGGGGCAAGTACAATGAGCAGTTCTTC. This sequence encodes CASSRRWRYRTGGKYNEQFF.